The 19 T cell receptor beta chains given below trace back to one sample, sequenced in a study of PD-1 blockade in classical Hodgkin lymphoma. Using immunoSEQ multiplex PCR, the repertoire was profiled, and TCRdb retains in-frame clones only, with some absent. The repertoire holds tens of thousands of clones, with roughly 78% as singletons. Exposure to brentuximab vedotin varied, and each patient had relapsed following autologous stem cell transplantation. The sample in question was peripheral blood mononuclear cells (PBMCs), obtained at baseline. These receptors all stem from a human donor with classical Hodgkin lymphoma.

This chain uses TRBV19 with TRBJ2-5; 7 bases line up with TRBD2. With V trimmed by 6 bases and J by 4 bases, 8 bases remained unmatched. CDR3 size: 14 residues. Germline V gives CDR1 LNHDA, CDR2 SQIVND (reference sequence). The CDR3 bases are TGTGCCAGTAGGAAACGGGGGGAGGGAGAGACCCAGTACTTC. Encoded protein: CASRKRGEGETQYF.

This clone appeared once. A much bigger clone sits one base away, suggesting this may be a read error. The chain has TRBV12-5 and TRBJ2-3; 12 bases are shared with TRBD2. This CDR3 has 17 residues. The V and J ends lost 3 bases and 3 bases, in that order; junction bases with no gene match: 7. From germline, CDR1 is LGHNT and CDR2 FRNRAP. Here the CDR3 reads CASGLGLAGIPTDTQYF. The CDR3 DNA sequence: TGTGCTAGTGGTTTAGGACTAGCGGGGATCCCAACAGATACGCAGTATTTT.

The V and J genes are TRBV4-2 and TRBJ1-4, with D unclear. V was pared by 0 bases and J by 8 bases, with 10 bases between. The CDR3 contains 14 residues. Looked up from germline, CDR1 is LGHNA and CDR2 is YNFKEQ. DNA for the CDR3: TGTGCCAGCAGCCAAGATACGGCCGCCGAAAAACTGTTTTTT. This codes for CASSQDTAAEKLFF.

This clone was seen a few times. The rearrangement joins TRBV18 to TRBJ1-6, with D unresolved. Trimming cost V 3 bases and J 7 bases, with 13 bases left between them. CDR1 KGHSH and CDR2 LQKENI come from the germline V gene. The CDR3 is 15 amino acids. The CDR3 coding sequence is TGTGCCAGCTCACCCGGGCGCCTGGGCAATTCACCCCTCCACTTT. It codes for CASSPGRLGNSPLHF. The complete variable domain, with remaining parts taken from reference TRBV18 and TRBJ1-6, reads NAGVMQNPRHLVRRRGQEARLRCSPMKGHSHVYWYRQLPEEGLKFMVYLQKENIIDESGMPKERFSAEFPKEGPSILRIQQVVRGDSAAYFCASSPGRLGNSPLHFGNGTRLTVT.

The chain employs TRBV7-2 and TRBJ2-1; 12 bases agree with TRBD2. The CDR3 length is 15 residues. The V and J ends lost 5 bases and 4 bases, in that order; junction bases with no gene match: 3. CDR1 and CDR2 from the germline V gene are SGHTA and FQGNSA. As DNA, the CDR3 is TGTGCCAGCAGCAAAACTAGCGGGGGGTACAATGAGCAGTTCTTC. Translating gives CASSKTSGGYNEQFF.

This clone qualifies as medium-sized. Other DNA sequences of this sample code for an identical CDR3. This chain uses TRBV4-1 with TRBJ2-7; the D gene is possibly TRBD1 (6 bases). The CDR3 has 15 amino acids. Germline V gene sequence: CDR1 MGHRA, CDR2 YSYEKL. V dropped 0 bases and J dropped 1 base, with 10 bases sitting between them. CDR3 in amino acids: CASSQEGQLSYEQYF. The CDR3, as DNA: TGCGCCAGCAGCCAAGAAGGACAGTTATCCTACGAGCAGTACTTC.

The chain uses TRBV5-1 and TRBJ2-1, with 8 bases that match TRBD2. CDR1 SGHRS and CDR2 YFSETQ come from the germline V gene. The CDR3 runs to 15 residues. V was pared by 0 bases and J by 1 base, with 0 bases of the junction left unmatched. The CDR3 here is CASSLASGSYNEQFF. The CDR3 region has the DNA TGCGCCAGCAGCTTGGCTAGCGGGTCCTACAATGAGCAGTTCTTC.

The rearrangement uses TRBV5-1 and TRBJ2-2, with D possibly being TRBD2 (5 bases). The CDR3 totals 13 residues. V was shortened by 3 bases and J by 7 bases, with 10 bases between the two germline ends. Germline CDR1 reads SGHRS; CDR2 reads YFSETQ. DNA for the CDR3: TGCGCCAGCAGCTCCCGGGATTTCGGGGAGCTGTTTTTT. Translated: CASSSRDFGELFF. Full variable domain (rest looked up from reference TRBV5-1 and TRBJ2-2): KAGVTQTPRYLIKTRGQQVTLSCSPISGHRSVSWYQQTPGQGLQFLFEYFSETQRNKGNFPGRFSGRQFSNSRSEMNVSTLELGDSALYLCASSSRDFGELFFGEGSRLTVL.

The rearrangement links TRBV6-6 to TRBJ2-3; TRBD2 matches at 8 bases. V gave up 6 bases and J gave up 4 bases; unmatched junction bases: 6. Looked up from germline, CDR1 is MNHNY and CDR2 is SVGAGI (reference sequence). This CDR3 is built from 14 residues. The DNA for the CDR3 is TGTGCCAGCAGCTATTTAGCGGGGTCAGATACGCAGTATTTT. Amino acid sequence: CASSYLAGSDTQYF.

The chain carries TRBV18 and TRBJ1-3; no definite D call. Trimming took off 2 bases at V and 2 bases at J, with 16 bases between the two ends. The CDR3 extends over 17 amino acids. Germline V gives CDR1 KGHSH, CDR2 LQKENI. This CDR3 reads CASSPTLHGRAGNTIYF. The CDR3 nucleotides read TGTGCCAGCTCACCAACCCTACACGGTCGAGCTGGAAACACCATATATTTT. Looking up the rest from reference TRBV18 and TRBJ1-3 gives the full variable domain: NAGVMQNPRHLVRRRGQEARLRCSPMKGHSHVYWYRQLPEEGLKFMVYLQKENIIDESGMPKERFSAEFPKEGPSILRIQQVVRGDSAAYFCASSPTLHGRAGNTIYFGEGSWLTVV.

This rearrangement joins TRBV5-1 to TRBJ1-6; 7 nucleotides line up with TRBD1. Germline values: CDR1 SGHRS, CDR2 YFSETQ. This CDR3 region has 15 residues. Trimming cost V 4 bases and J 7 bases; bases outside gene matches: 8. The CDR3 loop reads CASSAQQGMNSPLHF. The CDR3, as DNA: TGCGCCAGCAGCGCCCAACAGGGGATGAATTCACCCCTCCACTTT.

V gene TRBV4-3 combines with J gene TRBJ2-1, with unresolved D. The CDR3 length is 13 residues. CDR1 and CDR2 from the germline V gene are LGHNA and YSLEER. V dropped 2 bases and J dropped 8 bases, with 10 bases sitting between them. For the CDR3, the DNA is TGCGCCAGCAGCCAAAACCTGGGTGATGAGCAGTTCTTC. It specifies CASSQNLGDEQFF.

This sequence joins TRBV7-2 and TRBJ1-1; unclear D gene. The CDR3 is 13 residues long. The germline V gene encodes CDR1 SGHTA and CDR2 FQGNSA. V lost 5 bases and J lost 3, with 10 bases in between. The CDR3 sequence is CASSDGRYTEAFF. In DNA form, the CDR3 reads TGTGCCAGCAGCGACGGACGATACACTGAAGCTTTCTTT.

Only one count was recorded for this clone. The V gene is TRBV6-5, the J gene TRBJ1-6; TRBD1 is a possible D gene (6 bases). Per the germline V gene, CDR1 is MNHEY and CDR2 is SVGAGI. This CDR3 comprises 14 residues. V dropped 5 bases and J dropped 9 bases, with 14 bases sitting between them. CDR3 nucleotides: TGTGCCAGCAGTCAGGGTGGGGGCCCTTCACCCCTCCACTTT. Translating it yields CASSQGGGPSPLHF.

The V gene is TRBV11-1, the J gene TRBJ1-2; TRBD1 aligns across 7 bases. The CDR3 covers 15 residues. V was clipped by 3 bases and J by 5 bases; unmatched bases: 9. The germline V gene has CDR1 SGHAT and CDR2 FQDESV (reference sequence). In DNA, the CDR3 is TGTGCCAGCAGCTTGCCCCGGGACAGCCATTATGGCTACACCTTC. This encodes CASSLPRDSHYGYTF.

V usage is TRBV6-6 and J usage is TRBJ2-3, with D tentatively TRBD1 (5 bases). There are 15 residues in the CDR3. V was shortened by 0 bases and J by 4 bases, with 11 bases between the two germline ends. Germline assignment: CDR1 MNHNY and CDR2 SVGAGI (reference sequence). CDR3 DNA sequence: TGTGCCAGCAGTTACTCGGGTTGGGGCTCAGATACGCAGTATTTT. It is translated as CASSYSGWGSDTQYF.

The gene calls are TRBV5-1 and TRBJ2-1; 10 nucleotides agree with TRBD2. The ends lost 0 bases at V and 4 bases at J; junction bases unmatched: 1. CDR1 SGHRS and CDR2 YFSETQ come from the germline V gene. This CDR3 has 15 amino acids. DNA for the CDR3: TGCGCCAGCAGCTTGGTTAGCGGGGGGTACAATGAGCAGTTCTTC. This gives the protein CASSLVSGGYNEQFF.

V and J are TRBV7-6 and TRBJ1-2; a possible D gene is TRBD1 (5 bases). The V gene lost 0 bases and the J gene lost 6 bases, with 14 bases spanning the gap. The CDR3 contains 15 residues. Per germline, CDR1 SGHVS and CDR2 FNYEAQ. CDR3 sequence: CASSLAGPRGNGYTF. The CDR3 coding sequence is TGTGCCAGCAGCTTAGCAGGACCTAGGGGAAATGGCTACACCTTC.

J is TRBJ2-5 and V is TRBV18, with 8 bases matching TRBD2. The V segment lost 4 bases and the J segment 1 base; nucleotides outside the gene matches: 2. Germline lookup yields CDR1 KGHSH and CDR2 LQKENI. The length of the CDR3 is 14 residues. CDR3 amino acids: CASSQGLVQETQYF. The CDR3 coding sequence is TGTGCCAGCTCACAGGGACTAGTCCAAGAGACCCAGTACTTC.